The subject of this entry is one TCR beta chain. TCRdb keeps only in-frame clones here, not all; method: immunoSEQ multiplex PCR. The sample has roughly 100,000 clones, 75% to 90% seen once; the top ten hold 12%. This entry is derived from a study of blood T cell repertoires in COVID-19. Study overall: T cells, B-cell-depleted T cells, or PBMCs supplied cDNA or gDNA.

Germline values: CDR1 SGHNT, CDR2 YYREEE (reference sequence). J was trimmed by 5 bases and V by 4 bases; bases with no gene match: 7. CDR3 length: 15 residues. The chain carries TRBV5-4 and TRBJ2-5; TRBD1 agrees at 11 bases. The sequence was obtained from a human donor in a cohort sampled during active COVID-19. Sequencing was performed on peripheral blood. CDR3 loop: CASSIPDRGPETQYF. Written as DNA, the CDR3 is TGTGCCAGCAGCATACCGGACAGGGGGCCGGAGACCCAGTACTTC.